A single sample is the source of the 5 T cell receptor beta chains below, sequenced in a study of T-cell reconstitution after alpha-beta-depleted transplantation in children. Preparing the TCRbeta library involved the use of unique molecular identifiers. TCRdb re-called the PCR reads with MiXCR, one entry per CDR3 protein. The sample records hundreds of thousands of distinct CDR3 sequences, over 9.5% being singletons. Here the sequenced sample was PBMCs, taken before TCRalphabeta/CD19-depleted stem cell transplant. The receptors stem from a child under 10 years old with inherited bone marrow failure, due to receive a stem cell transplant.

This clonotype has at least ten counts. This chain uses TRBV5-1 with TRBJ2-1; TRBD2 agrees at 12 bases. Looked up from germline, CDR1 is SGHRS and CDR2 is YFSETQ. The CDR3 runs to 15 residues. V was pared by 7 bases and J by 4 bases, with 6 bases of the junction left unmatched. The DNA of the CDR3 is TGCGCCAGCCAACTACTAGCGGGAGGTTACAATGAGCAGTTCTTC. Its translation is CASQLLAGGYNEQFF.

This clonotype came up many times. This chain connects TRBV7-2 to TRBJ2-5; perhaps TRBD2 as D (6 bases). CDR1 is SGHTA and CDR2 is FQGNSA in the germline V gene. The CDR3 contains 15 residues. The ends were cut back, 5 bases at V and 1 base at J, with 14 bases in the middle. The CDR3, as DNA: TGTGCCAGCAGCCGTCCGAGTAGCGGCCAAGAGACCCAGTACTTC. Its protein product is CASSRPSSGQETQYF.

This clonotype was observed many times. The rearrangement joins TRBV7-2 to TRBJ1-3; 7 positions agree with TRBD1. V dropped 0 bases and J dropped 8; count of bases not matched to a gene: 7. Germline CDR1 SGHTA, CDR2 FQGNSA. The CDR3 is 15 amino acids. The CDR3 bases are TGTGCCAGCAGCTTAGCCGGACAGGTTTCTTACACCATATATTTT. It is translated as CASSLAGQVSYTIYF.

This clonotype was counted at least ten times. The J gene is TRBJ2-3, the V gene TRBV24-1; D is perhaps TRBD2 (5 bases). Trimming took 4 bases from V and 1 from J, leaving 8 bases between them. The CDR3 is 14 amino acids. Germline CDR1 KGHDR, CDR2 SFDVKD. The chain's CDR3 is CATSEEGGTDTQYF. CDR3 bases: TGTGCCACCAGTGAAGAGGGCGGCACAGATACGCAGTATTTT.

In this sample, this clonotype turned up many times. This chain uses TRBV5-1 with TRBJ2-7; D might be TRBD1 or TRBD2, each matching 5 bases. V dropped 5 bases and J dropped 7 bases, with 13 bases sitting between them. Germline V gene data show CDR1 as SGHRS and CDR2 as YFSETQ. CDR3 length: 12 amino acids. The chain's CDR3 is CASREGSGEQYF. The CDR3 nucleotides read TGCGCCAGCAGAGAGGGGTCGGGGGAGCAGTACTTC.